This TCR beta chain emerged from a study of T cell responses to AZD1222 COVID-19 vaccine. Produced via immunoSEQ multiplex PCR; TCRdb's table is partial and in-frame only. This table has approximately 30,000 clones, 70% to 90% appearing once. In regard to this clone: What it binds is unknown.

Study-wide results and limits: Targeting of unmutated variant regions was reportedly seen in nearly half of spike-specific TCRs.

The TCR originated in an adult in good health. This specimen was peripheral blood, taken on day 0 of AZD1222 vaccination.

The CDR3, as DNA: TGTGCCAGCTCGGGACAAATCTACAATGAGCAGTTCTTC. Amino acid sequence: CASSGQIYNEQFF. The chain carries TRBV6-5 and TRBJ2-1; TRBD1 might be the D (6 bases). The CDR3 contains 13 residues. V was trimmed by 8 bases and J by 3 bases, leaving 11 bases between them. CDR1 and CDR2 from the germline V gene are MNHEY and SVGAGI.